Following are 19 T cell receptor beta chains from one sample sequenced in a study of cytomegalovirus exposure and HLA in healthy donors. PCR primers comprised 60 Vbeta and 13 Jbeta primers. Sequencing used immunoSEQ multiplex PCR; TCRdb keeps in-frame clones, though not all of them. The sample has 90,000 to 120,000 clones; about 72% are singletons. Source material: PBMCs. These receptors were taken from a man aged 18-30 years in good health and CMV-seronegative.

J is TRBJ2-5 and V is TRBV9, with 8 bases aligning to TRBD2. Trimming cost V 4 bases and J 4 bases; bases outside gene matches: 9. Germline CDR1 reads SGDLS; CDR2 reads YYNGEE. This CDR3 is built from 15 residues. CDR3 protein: CASSLTTSALETQYF. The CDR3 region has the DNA TGTGCCAGCAGCTTGACGACTAGCGCCCTAGAGACCCAGTACTTC. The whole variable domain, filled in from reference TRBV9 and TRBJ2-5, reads DSGVTQTPKHLITATGQRVTLRCSPRSGDLSVYWYQQSLDQGLQFLIQYYNGEERAKGNILERFSAQQFPDLHSELNLSSLELGDSALYFCASSLTTSALETQYFGPGTRLLVL.

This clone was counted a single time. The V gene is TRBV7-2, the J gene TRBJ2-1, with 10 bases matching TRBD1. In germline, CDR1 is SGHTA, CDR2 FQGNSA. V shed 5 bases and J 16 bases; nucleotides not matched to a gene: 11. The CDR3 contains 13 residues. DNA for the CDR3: TGTGCCAGCAGCCCGGAAGGGACAGGGGAAAAATTCTTC. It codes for CASSPEGTGEKFF.

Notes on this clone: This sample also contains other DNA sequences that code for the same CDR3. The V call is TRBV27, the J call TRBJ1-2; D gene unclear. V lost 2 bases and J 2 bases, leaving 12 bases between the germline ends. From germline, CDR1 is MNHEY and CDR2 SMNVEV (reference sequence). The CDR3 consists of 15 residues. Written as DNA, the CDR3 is TGTGCCAGCAGTTTAAATCCAGTTTTGAACTATGGCTACACCTTC. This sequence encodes CASSLNPVLNYGYTF.

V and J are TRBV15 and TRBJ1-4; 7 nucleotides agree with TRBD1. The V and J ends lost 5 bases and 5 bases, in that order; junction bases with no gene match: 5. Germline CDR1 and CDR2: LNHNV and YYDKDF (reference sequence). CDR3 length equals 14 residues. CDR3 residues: CATSAGTVNEKLFF. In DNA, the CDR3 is TGTGCCACCAGCGCCGGGACAGTGAATGAAAAACTGTTTTTT.

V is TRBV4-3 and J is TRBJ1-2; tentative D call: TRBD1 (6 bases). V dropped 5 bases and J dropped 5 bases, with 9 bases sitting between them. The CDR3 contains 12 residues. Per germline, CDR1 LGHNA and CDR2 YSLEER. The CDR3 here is CASSERGYGYTF. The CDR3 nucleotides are TGCGCCAGCAGCGAAAGGGGGTATGGCTACACCTTC.

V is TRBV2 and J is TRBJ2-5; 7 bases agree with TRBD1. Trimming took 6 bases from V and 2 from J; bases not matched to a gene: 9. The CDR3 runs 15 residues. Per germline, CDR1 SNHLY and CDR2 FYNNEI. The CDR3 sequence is CASRETGLEQETQYF. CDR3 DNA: TGTGCCAGCAGGGAGACAGGGCTGGAACAAGAGACCCAGTACTTC.

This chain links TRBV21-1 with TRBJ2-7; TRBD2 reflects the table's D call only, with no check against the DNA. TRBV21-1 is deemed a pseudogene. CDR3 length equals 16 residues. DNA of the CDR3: TGTGCCAGCAGCACAAATCGGCGGGGGGGTACCTACGAGCAGTACTTC. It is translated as CASSTNRRGGTYEQYF.

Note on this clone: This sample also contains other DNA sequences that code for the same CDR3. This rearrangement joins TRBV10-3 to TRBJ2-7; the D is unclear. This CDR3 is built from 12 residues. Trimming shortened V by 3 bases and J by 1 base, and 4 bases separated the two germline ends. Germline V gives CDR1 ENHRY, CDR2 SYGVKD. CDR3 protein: CAISDSSYEQYF. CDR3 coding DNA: TGTGCCATCAGTGATTCTTCCTACGAGCAGTACTTC.

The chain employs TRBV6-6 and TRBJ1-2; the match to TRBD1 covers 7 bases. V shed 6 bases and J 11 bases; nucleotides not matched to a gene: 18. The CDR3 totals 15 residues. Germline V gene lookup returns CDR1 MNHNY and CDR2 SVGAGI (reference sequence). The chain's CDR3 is CASSLGGGFQPSYTF. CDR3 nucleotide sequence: TGTGCCAGCAGCCTAGGGGGCGGGTTCCAGCCTTCGTACACCTTC.

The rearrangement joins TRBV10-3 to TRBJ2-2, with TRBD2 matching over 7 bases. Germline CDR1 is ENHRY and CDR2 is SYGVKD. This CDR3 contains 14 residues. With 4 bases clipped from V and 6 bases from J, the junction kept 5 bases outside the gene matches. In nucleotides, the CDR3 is TGTGCCATCAGTGCCCAACTAGCGCCCGGGGAGCTGTTTTTT. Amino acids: CAISAQLAPGELFF.

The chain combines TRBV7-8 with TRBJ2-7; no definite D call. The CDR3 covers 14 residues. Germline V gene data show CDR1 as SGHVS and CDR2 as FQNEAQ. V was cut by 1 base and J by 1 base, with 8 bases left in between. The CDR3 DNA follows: TGTGCCAGCAGCTTAGGAGTCTCTTCCTACGAGCAGTACTTC. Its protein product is CASSLGVSSYEQYF.

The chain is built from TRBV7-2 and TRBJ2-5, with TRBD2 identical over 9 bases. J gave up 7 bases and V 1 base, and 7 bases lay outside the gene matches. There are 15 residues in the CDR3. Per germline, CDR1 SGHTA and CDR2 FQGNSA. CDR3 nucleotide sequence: TGTGCCAGCAGCTTAGTTCCGGGCGGGGGGGCGACCCAGTACTTC. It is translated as CASSLVPGGGATQYF.

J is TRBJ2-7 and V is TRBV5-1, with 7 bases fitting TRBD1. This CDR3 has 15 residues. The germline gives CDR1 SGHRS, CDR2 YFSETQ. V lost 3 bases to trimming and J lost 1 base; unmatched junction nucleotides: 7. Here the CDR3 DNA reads TGCGCCAGCAGCTCCGTTTGGGGACAGTCCTACGAGCAGTACTTC. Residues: CASSSVWGQSYEQYF.

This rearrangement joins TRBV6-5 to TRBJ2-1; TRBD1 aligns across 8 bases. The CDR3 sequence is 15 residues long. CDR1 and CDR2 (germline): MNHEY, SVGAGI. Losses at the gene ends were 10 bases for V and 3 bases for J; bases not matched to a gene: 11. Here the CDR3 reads CATQPPGGIYNEQFF. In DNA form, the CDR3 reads TGTGCCACCCAACCCCCAGGGGGCATCTACAATGAGCAGTTCTTC.

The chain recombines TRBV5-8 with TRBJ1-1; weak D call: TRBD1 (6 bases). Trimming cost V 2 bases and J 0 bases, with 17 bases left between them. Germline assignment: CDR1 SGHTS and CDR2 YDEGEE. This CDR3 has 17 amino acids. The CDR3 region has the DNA TGTGCCAGCAGCTTAGTCAGGGGCCCGTCAATGAACACTGAAGCTTTCTTT. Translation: CASSLVRGPSMNTEAFF.

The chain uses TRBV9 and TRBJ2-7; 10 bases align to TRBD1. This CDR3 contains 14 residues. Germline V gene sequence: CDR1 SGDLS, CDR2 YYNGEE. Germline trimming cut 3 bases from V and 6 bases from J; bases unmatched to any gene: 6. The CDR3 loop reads CASSERDRGFEQYF. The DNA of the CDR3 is TGTGCCAGCAGCGAGCGGGACAGGGGTTTCGAGCAGTACTTC.

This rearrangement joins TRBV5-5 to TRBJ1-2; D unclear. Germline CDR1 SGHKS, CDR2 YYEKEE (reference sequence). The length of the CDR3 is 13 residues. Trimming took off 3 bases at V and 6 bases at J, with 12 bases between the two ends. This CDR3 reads CASSSALGNGYTF. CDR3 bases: TGTGCCAGCAGCTCCGCGTTGGGCAATGGCTACACCTTC.

CDR3: CASSILAGGQETQYF. The CDR3 DNA sequence: TGTGCCAGTAGTATACTAGCGGGGGGACAAGAGACCCAGTACTTC. The rearrangement joins TRBV19 to TRBJ2-5, with 11 bases lining up with TRBD2. In germline, CDR1 is LNHDA, CDR2 SQIVND (reference sequence). V shed 2 bases, J shed 2 bases, and the junction held 1 base outside the gene matches. The CDR3 extends over 15 amino acids.

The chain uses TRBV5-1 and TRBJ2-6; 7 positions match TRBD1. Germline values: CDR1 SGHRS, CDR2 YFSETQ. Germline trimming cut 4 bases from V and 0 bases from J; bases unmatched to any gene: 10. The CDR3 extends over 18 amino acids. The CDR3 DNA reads TGCGCCAGCAGCCAAGATCGGACAGGACCCTCTGGGGCCAACGTCCTGACTTTC. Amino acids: CASSQDRTGPSGANVLTF.